This TCR beta chain stems from a study of blood T cell repertoires in COVID-19. Study-level information: The samples span acute and convalescent COVID-19 from the United States, Italy and Spain. The analysed material was cDNA or gDNA that came from T cells, B-cell-depleted T cells, or PBMCs.

Original handling: Amplification from reference gene primers served as the basis for estimated nucleated cell counts. Produced via immunoSEQ multiplex PCR; TCRdb's table is partial and in-frame only. The DNA was the basis for D and trimming; V, J and clone size are from that table. The repertoire holds around 200,000 clones, with 80% to 90% as singletons. Per germline, CDR1 SNHLY and CDR2 FYNNEI. V was pared by 1 base and J by 4 bases, with 7 bases between. The CDR3 runs 14 residues. The sequence came from a man aged 35 to 55 with acute or convalescent COVID-19. The specimen sequenced was peripheral blood. The rearrangement links TRBV2 to TRBJ2-2; tentatively, D is TRBD2 (6 bases). CDR3: CASSEVGGTGELFF. The CDR3 bases are TGTGCCAGCAGTGAAGTGGGGGGCACCGGGGAGCTGTTTTTT.